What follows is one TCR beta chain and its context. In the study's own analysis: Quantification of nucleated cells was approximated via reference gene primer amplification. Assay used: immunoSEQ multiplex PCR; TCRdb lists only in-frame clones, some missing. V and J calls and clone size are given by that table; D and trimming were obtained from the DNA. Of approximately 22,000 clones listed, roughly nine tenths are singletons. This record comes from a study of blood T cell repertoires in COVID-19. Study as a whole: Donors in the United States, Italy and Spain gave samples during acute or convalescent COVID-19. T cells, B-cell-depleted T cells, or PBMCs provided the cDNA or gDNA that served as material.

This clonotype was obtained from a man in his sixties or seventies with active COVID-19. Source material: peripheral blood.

The CDR3 reads CASSYRDEQYF. The CDR3 DNA is TGTGCCAGCAGTTACAGGGACGAGCAGTACTTC. This chain connects TRBV7-2 to TRBJ2-7, with TRBD1 as a possible D gene (6 bases). Germline values: CDR1 SGHTA, CDR2 FQGNSA. The V gene lost 6 bases and the J gene lost 5 bases, with 8 bases spanning the gap. The CDR3 runs 11 residues. Combining the CDR3 with reference TRBV7-2 and TRBJ2-7 gives the whole variable domain GAGVSQSPSNKVTEKGKDVELRCDPISGHTALYWYRQSLGQGLEFLIYFQGNSAPDKSGLPSDRFSAERTGGSVSTLTIQRTQQEDSAVYLCASSYRDEQYFGPGTRLTVT.